This entry describes one T cell receptor beta chain. Within the 2 weeks before study entry, each person in the exposed group met a COVID-19 case. In the original processing: The assay estimated nucleated cells by amplifying reference gene primers. Repertoires were generated with immunoSEQ multiplex PCR, while TCRdb's copy carries only in-frame clones and drops some. V, J and clone size derive from that table, while D and trimming were established from the DNA sequence. The sample has 200,000 to 300,000 clones, approximately 83% seen once; the top ten hold 3% to 4.5%. This entry belongs to a study of blood T cell repertoires in COVID-19. Study as a whole: Samples representing acute and convalescent COVID-19 were sourced from the United States, Italy and Spain.

The V end lost 6 bases, the J end lost 2 bases, and 10 bases lay between the germline ends. This CDR3 contains 14 residues. Germline V CDR1 and CDR2: MNHEY, SVGAGI. Sequencing was done on a sample of PBMCs or T cells enriched from blood (not recorded which). The chain uses TRBV6-5 and TRBJ2-2, with D hard to call. The receptor's source is a woman aged 40 to 50 who had been exposed to COVID-19. The CDR3 region is CASSGSLNTGELFF. DNA of the CDR3: TGTGCCAGCAGCGGGTCCCTTAACACCGGGGAGCTGTTTTTT.